One and the same sample provided the 8 T cell receptor beta chains below, sequenced in a study of blood T cell repertoires in COVID-19. The protocol was immunoSEQ multiplex PCR, while the TCRdb copy is restricted to in-frame clones and leaves out a portion. This sample has approximately 150,000 clones, with more than 65% found just once. Sequenced input: peripheral blood. The source of these receptors is a woman in her fifties or sixties with COVID-19, enrolled during active disease.

The rearrangement joins TRBV18 to TRBJ2-7, with 10 positions matching TRBD1. V dropped 6 bases and J dropped 5; count of bases not matched to a gene: 7. CDR3 length: 14 residues. Looked up from germline, CDR1 is KGHSH and CDR2 is LQKENI. CDR3 DNA sequence: TGTGCCAGCTCCCCGCGACAGGGGGCCCACGAGCAGTACGTC. Its protein product is CASSPRQGAHEQYV.

CDR3 in amino acids: CASSQRAGWTDTQYF. The CDR3 DNA follows: TGTGCCAGTAGTCAGAGGGCGGGATGGACAGATACGCAGTATTTT. The chain has TRBV19 and TRBJ2-3; possibly TRBD2 for D (6 bases). The V gene's germline CDR1 is LNHDA and CDR2 SQIVND (reference sequence). This CDR3 spans 15 amino acids. Trimming shortened V by 5 bases and J by 3 bases, and 15 bases separated the two germline ends.

The CDR3 coding sequence is TGCGCCAGCAGCCCGTCCGGACAGGGTAATAATTCACCCCTCCACTTT. Residues: CASSPSGQGNNSPLHF. J is TRBJ1-6 and V is TRBV5-1, with TRBD1 identical over 8 bases. The CDR3 is made up of 16 amino acids. Germline values: CDR1 SGHRS, CDR2 YFSETQ. Trimming cost V 4 bases and J 5 bases; bases outside gene matches: 8. The whole variable domain, filled in from reference TRBV5-1 and TRBJ1-6, reads KAGVTQTPRYLIKTRGQQVTLSCSPISGHRSVSWYQQTPGQGLQFLFEYFSETQRNKGNFPGRFSGRQFSNSRSEMNVSTLELGDSALYLCASSPSGQGNNSPLHFGNGTRLTVT.

This clone was seen just once. The genes are TRBV5-1 and TRBJ2-3, with D perhaps matching TRBD2 (6 bases). Trimming cost V 2 bases and J 5 bases, with 15 bases left between them. CDR3 size: 15 residues. CDR1 is SGHRS, CDR2 YFSETQ, per germline. The CDR3: CASSFPGAEGDTQYF. The CDR3 DNA sequence: TGCGCCAGCAGCTTTCCGGGAGCCGAGGGAGATACGCAGTATTTT.

V usage is TRBV18 and J usage is TRBJ2-7; TRBD2 matches 8 bases. The V gene's germline CDR1 is KGHSH and CDR2 LQKENI. Trimming removed 5 bases from V and 3 bases from J; junction bases left unmatched: 3. There are 13 residues in the CDR3. The CDR3 loop reads CASSSGLGYEQYF. The CDR3 DNA reads as TGTGCCAGCTCATCGGGACTAGGCTACGAGCAGTACTTC.

The V and J genes are TRBV27 and TRBJ2-1; TRBD1 matches 7 bases. The trim removed 6 bases at V and 5 bases at J, leaving 7 bases unmatched. CDR3 size: 14 residues. Germline CDR1 is MNHEY and CDR2 is SMNVEV (reference sequence). CDR3 DNA sequence: TGTGCCAGCAGGGTAACAGGGGTACACAATGAGCAGTTCTTC. Translation gives CASRVTGVHNEQFF.

V usage is TRBV11-2 and J usage is TRBJ2-7; 8 bases are a match to TRBD1. In germline, CDR1 is SGHAT, CDR2 FQNNGV. This CDR3 contains 15 residues. Trimming cost V 1 base and J 0 bases; bases outside gene matches: 2. Here the CDR3 DNA reads TGTGCCAGCAGCTTAGGACAGGGGACCTCCTACGAGCAGTACTTC. Translated, it gives CASSLGQGTSYEQYF.

The chain combines TRBV30 with TRBJ1-5; D unresolved. The germline V and J ends were trimmed by 2 bases and 0 bases, with 8 bases remaining between them. The CDR3 runs to 14 residues. Germline V CDR1 and CDR2: GTSNPN, SVGIG (reference sequence). In DNA form, the CDR3 reads TGTGCCTGGAGTCGAGTTTATAGCAATCAGCCCCAGCATTTT. Amino acids: CAWSRVYSNQPQHF. The full variable domain, with the rest looked up from reference TRBV30 and TRBJ1-5, is SQTIHQWPATLVQPVGSPLSLECTVEGTSNPNLYWYRQAAGRGLQLLFYSVGIGQISSEVPQNLSASRPQDRQFILSSKKLLLSDSGFYLCAWSRVYSNQPQHFGDGTRLSIL.